The sequence of this T cell receptor beta chain was determined in a study of cytomegalovirus exposure and HLA in healthy donors. Findings of the study overall: A later examination showed that TCR association rates differed by HLA locus, with DRB1 most and HLA-C fewest. At a 0.05 false discovery rate, a later analysis found around 15,000 TCR beta sequences to be associated with HLA alleles.

When sampled, the donors appeared nominally healthy, though they likely had unrecorded immune exposures. The CDR3 contains 14 residues. V lost 5 bases to trimming and J lost 7 bases, with 14 bases between them. Per the germline V gene, CDR1 is MNHEY and CDR2 is SVGAGI. Comment on this clone: Antigen unknown.

A multiplex PCR was run with 60 Vbeta primers and 13 Jbeta primers. TCRdb's table, derived via immunoSEQ multiplex PCR, lists solely in-frame clones and lacks some. The table records about 190,000 clones, around 80% of them present only once. The specimen was PBMCs. The clonotype comes from a woman aged 18-35 years in good health and CMV-seronegative. The chain is built from TRBV6-5 and TRBJ1-4; D unclear. CDR3: CASSPSLTIEKLFF. The CDR3, as DNA: TGTGCCAGCAGTCCCTCACTCACGATTGAAAAACTGTTTTTT.